The rows below give T cell receptor beta chains drawn from one sample of a study of OX40 agonist ivuxolimab in advanced cancers. Sequencing was performed with immunoSEQ multiplex PCR; in TCRdb, only in-frame clones are kept and a portion is missing. The sample includes about 60,000 clones, about 88% of them seen just once. Sequences were derived from CD4+ or CD8+ T cells sorted from blood, sampled in a trial of the OX40 agonist ivuxolimab. The receptors were gathered from an adult with an advanced solid tumor such as melanoma, head and neck, liver or kidney cancer. Both conserved end residues are part of each CDR3. A D gene is named only where the DNA matches it firmly. Where a row states a size, it is once, few, many or the class of an expanded clone; other rows omit it.

clone_size d_call j_call v_call cdr3_nt cdr3_aa
NA TRBD1 TRBJ1-2 TRBV6-5 TGTGCCAGCAGGACAGGGTATGGGGACGGCTATGGCTACACCTTC CASRTGYGDGYGYTF
NA TRBD1 TRBJ1-2 TRBV7-2 TGTGCCAGCAGCTCCAAGACAGGGGGGGACTATGGCTACACCTTC CASSSKTGGDYGYTF
NA NA TRBJ2-1 TRBV7-3 TGTGCCAGCAGCTTAGGGGCAGACAATGAGCAGTTCTTC CASSLGADNEQFF
NA NA TRBJ1-6 TRBV7-2 TGTGCCAGCAGCTTAGATCCCGGGGCTCCCCGACCCCTCCACTTT CASSLDPGAPRPLHF
NA NA TRBJ2-7 TRBV9 TGTGCCAGCAGCGTGAATCCTATCAACGAGCAGTACTTC CASSVNPINEQYF
NA NA TRBJ1-1 TRBV7-8 TGTGCCAGCAGCGCCGACAGACGGAACACTGAAGCTTTCTTT CASSADRRNTEAFF
few NA TRBJ1-2 TRBV30 TGTGCCTGGGGCGGGAGGGTCCATGGCTACACCTTC CAWGGRVHGYTF
NA TRBD1 TRBJ2-3 TRBV9 TGTGCCAGCAGCGCCCGACAGGGCCCCACAGATACGCAGTATTTT CASSARQGPTDTQYF
NA TRBD1 TRBJ1-5 TRBV2 TGTGCCAGCAGTCCGACAGGGATTGGAAATCAGCCCCAGCATTTT CASSPTGIGNQPQHF
NA NA TRBJ1-2 TRBV7-6 TGTGCCAGCAGCCAACAAACAGGGAACTATGGCTACACCTTC CASSQQTGNYGYTF
once TRBD1 TRBJ2-2 TRBV11-3 TGTGCCAGCAGCTTACAGACAGGGTCGAACGGGGAGCTGTTTTTT CASSLQTGSNGELFF
NA NA TRBJ1-6 TRBV27 TGTGCCAGCAGTTGGGGTGGAAATTCACCCCTCCACTTT CASSWGGNSPLHF
NA TRBD1 TRBJ2-7 TRBV27 TGTGCCAGCAGCGCCTCCGGGACAGGGGGCAAGTACGAGCAGTACTTC CASSASGTGGKYEQYF
NA TRBD1 TRBJ2-7 TRBV19 TGTGCCAGTAGGGACAGGGGAAAATACGAGCAGTACTTC CASRDRGKYEQYF
few NA TRBJ1-1 TRBV20-1 TGCAGTGCCCGACTGAACACTGAAGCTTTCTTT CSARLNTEAFF
NA NA TRBJ2-7 TRBV2 TGTGCCAGCATGGGACGGAACTACGAGCAGTACTTC CASMGRNYEQYF
NA NA TRBJ2-5 TRBV6-5 TGTGCCAGCAGTCTACGAGGGGAGACCCAGTACTTC CASSLRGETQYF
NA NA TRBJ1-1 TRBV6-5 TGTGCCAGCAGTCAGGCGAACACTGAAGCTTTCTTT CASSQANTEAFF
NA NA TRBJ1-2 TRBV6-6 TGTGCCAGCAGGGAACAGGGACTTGGCTACACCTTC CASREQGLGYTF
once NA TRBJ2-2 TRBV5-5 TGTGCCAGCAGCCAGCTCGTTCGGGCCAACACCGGGGAGCTGTTTTTT CASSQLVRANTGELFF
NA NA TRBJ2-5 TRBV5-5 TGTGCCAGCAGCTTGGCCGTGGGACAAGAGACCCAGTACTTC CASSLAVGQETQYF
NA NA TRBJ1-5 TRBV28 TGTGCCAGCACCTCTCTAAGGGATCAGCCCCAGCATTTT CASTSLRDQPQHF